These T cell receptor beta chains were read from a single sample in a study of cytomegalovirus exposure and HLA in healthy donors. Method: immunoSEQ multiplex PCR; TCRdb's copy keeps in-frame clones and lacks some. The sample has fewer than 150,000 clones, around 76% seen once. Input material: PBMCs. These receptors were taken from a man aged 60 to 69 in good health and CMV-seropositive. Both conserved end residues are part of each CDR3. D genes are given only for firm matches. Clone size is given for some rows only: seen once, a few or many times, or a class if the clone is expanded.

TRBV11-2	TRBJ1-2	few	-	CASSFTAGEGYGYTF	TGTGCCAGCAGCTTTACGGCAGGGGAGGGCTATGGCTACACCTTC
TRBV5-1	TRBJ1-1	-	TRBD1	CASSLGQDRWMNTEAFF	TGCGCCAGCAGCCTGGGACAGGACCGATGGATGAACACTGAAGCTTTCTTT
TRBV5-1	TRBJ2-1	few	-	CASSLTPGQQKFF	TGCGCCAGCAGCTTGACACCGGGACAACAAAAGTTCTTC
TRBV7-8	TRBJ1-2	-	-	CASSLDWPGELYGYTF	TGTGCCAGCAGCTTAGATTGGCCAGGGGAGCTCTATGGCTACACCTTC
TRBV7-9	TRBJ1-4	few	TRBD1	CASSLAGDRNEKLFF	TGTGCCAGCAGCTTAGCGGGGGACAGGAATGAAAAACTGTTTTTT
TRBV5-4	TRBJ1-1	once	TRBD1	CASSEKRGRYTEAFF	TGTGCCAGCAGCGAAAAAAGGGGGCGATACACTGAAGCTTTCTTT
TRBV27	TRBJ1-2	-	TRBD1	CASRGQGRYGYTF	TGTGCCAGCAGGGGACAGGGTCGGTATGGCTACACCTTC
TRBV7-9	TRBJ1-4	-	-	CSSSLGSGSWGEKLFF	TGTTCCAGCAGCTTAGGATCGGGGAGCTGGGGTGAAAAACTGTTTTTT
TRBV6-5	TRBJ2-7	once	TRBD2	CASSALAGSSYEQYF	TGCGCCAGCAGCGCTCTAGCGGGGAGCTCCTACGAGCAGTACTTC
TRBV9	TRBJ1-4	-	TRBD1	CASSVGRGSEKLFF	TGTGCCAGCAGCGTAGGCAGGGGGTCTGAAAAACTGTTTTTT
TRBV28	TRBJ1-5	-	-	CASSFGGGGQSQHF	TGTGCCAGCAGTTTTGGGGGGGGCGGGCAGTCCCAGCATTTT
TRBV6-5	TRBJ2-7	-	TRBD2	CASSRSGVGFYEQYF	TGTGCCAGCAGCCGAAGCGGGGTGGGGTTCTACGAGCAGTACTTC
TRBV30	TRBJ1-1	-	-	CAWSVDFNTEAFF	TGTGCCTGGAGTGTTGACTTTAACACTGAAGCTTTCTTT
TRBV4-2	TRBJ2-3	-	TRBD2	CASSPRLAGGPGDTQYF	TGTGCCAGCAGCCCAAGACTAGCGGGGGGGCCCGGAGATACGCAGTATTTT
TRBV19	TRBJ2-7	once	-	CASSIGNGDSYEQYF	TGTGCCAGTAGTATAGGAAACGGGGACTCCTACGAGCAGTACTTC
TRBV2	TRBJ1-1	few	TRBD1	CASSGDRGRGETEAFF	TGTGCCAGCAGTGGGGACAGGGGGCGCGGGGAGACTGAAGCTTTCTTT
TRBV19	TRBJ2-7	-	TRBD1	CASSGQGSYEQYF	TGTGCGAGTTCCGGACAGGGCTCCTACGAGCAGTACTTC
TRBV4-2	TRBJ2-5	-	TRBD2	CASSQEPAGGPGETQYF	TGTGCCAGCAGCCAAGAACCAGCGGGAGGGCCGGGGGAGACCCAGTACTTC
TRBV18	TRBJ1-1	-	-	CASSPGQRTSDTEAFF	TGTGCCAGCTCACCAGGACAGAGAACGTCTGACACTGAAGCTTTCTTT
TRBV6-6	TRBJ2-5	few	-	CASSYSGRQETQYF	TGTGCCAGCAGTTACTCGGGCCGCCAAGAGACCCAGTACTTC
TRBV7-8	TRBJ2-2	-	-	CASSFDIGELFF	TGTGCCAGCAGTTTCGACATCGGGGAGCTGTTTTTT
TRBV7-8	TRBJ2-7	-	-	CASSSQVQGGYEQYF	TGTGCCAGCAGCTCGCAGGTACAAGGAGGTTACGAGCAGTACTTC
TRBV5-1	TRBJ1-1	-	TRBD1	CASSRGPFAEAFF	TGCGCCAGCAGCAGGGGGCCTTTTGCTGAAGCTTTCTTT
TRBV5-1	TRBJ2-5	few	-	CASSFQETQYF	TGCGCCAGCAGCTTCCAGGAGACCCAGTACTTC
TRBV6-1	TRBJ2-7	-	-	CASSEPGLSYEQYF	TGTGCCAGCAGTGAACCGGGACTCTCCTACGAGCAGTACTTC
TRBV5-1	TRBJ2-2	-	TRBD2	CASSSDPAGATGELFF	TGCGCCAGCAGCTCAGACCCAGCGGGGGCCACCGGGGAGCTGTTTTTT
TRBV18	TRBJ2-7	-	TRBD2	CASSPGTSGGHLNF	TGTGCCAGCTCACCAGGGACTAGCGGGGGGCATTTGAACTTC
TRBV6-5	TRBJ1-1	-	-	CASSYPGDTEAFF	TGTGCCAGCAGTTACCCCGGTGACACTGAAGCTTTCTTT
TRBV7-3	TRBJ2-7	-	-	CASSLREGLPYEQYF	TGTGCCAGCAGCTTACGAGAGGGACTCCCCTACGAGCAGTACTTC
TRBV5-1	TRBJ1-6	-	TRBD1	CASSSDRARENSPLHF	TGCGCCAGCAGCTCGGACAGGGCCAGGGAGAATTCACCCCTCCACTTT
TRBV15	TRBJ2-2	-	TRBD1	CATSRTGGGTGELFF	TGTGCCACCAGCAGAACAGGGGGCGGTACCGGGGAGCTGTTTTTT
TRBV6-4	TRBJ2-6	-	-	CASSDDSSGANVLTF	TGTGCCAGCAGTGACGACAGCTCTGGGGCCAACGTCCTGACTTTC
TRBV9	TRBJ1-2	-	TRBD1	CASSVLGTGNGYTF	TGTGCCAGCAGCGTACTCGGGACAGGGAATGGCTACACCTTC
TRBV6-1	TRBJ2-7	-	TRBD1	CASTAGGEQYF	TGTGCCAGCACGGCAGGGGGCGAGCAGTACTTC
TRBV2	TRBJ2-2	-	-	CASSVTGGGNTGELFF	TGTGCCAGCAGTGTAACCGGGGGAGGGAACACCGGGGAGCTGTTTTTT
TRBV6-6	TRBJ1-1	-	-	CASSFIGLADTEAFF	TGTGCCAGCAGTTTTATCGGCCTCGCGGACACTGAAGCTTTCTTT
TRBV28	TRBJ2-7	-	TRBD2	CASSLTPGTSGSYEQYF	TGTGCCAGCAGTCTCACCCCCGGGACTAGCGGGAGTTACGAGCAGTACTTC
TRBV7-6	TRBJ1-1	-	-	CASNQGKGTEAFF	TGTGCCAGCAACCAGGGGAAAGGAACTGAAGCTTTCTTT
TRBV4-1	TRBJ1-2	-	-	CATGPTGASNYGYTF	TGCGCCACCGGTCCGACAGGCGCCTCTAACTATGGCTACACCTTC
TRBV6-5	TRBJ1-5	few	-	CASSSYRIRNQPQHF	TGTGCCAGCAGCAGCTACAGAATTCGCAATCAGCCCCAGCATTTT
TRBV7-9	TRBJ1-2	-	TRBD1	CSSSRTGGWPAIGYTF	TGTTCCAGCAGTCGGACAGGGGGCTGGCCTGCTATTGGCTACACCTTC